The 21 T cell receptor beta chains in this list originate from one sample, sequenced in a study of CD8 T cells in ankylosing spondylitis. No antigen has been assigned to these receptors. TCRdb re-analysed the 5' RACE reads in MiXCR, keeping a single row per CDR3 protein. The sample contains fewer than 550,000 distinct CDR3 sequences, under 5.5% of which appear only once. Study outcomes and limitations: Ankylosing spondylitis blood appeared to be characterized by a TCR beta motif of several highly homologous variants.

The sample taken for sequencing was blood, either unsorted or a sorted T cell fraction (not recorded which). The receptor source for this set is a male donor with ankylosing spondylitis.

In this sample, this clonotype turned up many times. This chain connects TRBV5-1 to TRBJ2-7; D is undetermined. CDR1 SGHRS and CDR2 YFSETQ come from the germline V gene. Trimming removed 0 bases from V and 5 bases from J, with 6 bases in between. This CDR3 is built from 12 residues. The CDR3 DNA is TGCGCCAGCAGCTTGGTGGGTGACGAGCAGTACTTC. Translation gives CASSLVGDEQYF.

Details on this clonotype: Germline and junction disagree at one end, which may indicate a read error. V usage is TRBV28 and J usage is TRBJ2-7; D might be TRBD1 (5 bases). In germline, CDR1 is MDHEN, CDR2 SYDVKM. CDR3 length equals 14 residues. CDR3 DNA sequence: TGTGCCAGCAGTTTTTCGACAGTCTCCTACCAGCAGTACTTC. Its translation is CASSFSTVSYQQYF.

This clonotype occurred many times. The chain has TRBV27 and TRBJ2-7; 10 nucleotides line up with TRBD2. J gave up 4 bases and V 6 bases, and 6 bases lay outside the gene matches. Germline loops: CDR1 MNHEY, CDR2 SMNVEV (reference sequence). CDR3 length equals 14 residues. The CDR3 loop reads CASSSSGRGYEQYF. DNA of the CDR3: TGTGCCAGCAGCTCTAGCGGGAGAGGGTACGAGCAGTACTTC.

The sample holds a few counts of this clonotype. This chain links TRBV2 with TRBJ1-5; TRBD1 is a possible D gene (6 bases). The CDR3 sequence is 14 residues long. Germline V lookup: CDR1 SNHLY, CDR2 FYNNEI. Trimming pared 6 bases from V and 6 bases from J, leaving 15 bases between. The CDR3 sequence: CASRDTGTSQPQHF. Written as DNA, the CDR3 is TGTGCCAGCAGGGACACAGGGACCAGTCAGCCCCAGCATTTT.

The chain uses TRBV23-1 and TRBJ2-2; no firm D call. TRBV23-1 is an open reading frame whose function is uncertain. The V and J ends lost 5 bases and 9 bases respectively, with 7 bases between them. The CDR3 consists of 11 residues. The CDR3 reads CASSVYRELFF. CDR3 DNA sequence: TGCGCCAGCAGTGTGTACCGGGAGCTGTTTTTT.

This clonotype was counted at least ten times. The chain is built from TRBV28 and TRBJ1-4; no clear D gene. There are 11 residues in the CDR3. Trimming left V 7 bases short and J 5 bases short, with 5 bases between. Germline-derived CDR1 and CDR2 are MDHEN and SYDVKM. The CDR3 nucleotides read TGTGCCAGCATTGAAAATGAAAAACTGTTTTTT. This sequence encodes CASIENEKLFF.

This clonotype has a count of ten or more. This chain joins TRBV28 and TRBJ2-1; 7 bases match TRBD2. This CDR3 comprises 18 residues. The germline CDR1 and CDR2 sequences are MDHEN and SYDVKM. Germline trimming cut 3 bases from V and 5 bases from J; bases unmatched to any gene: 16. As DNA, the CDR3 is TGTGCCAGCAGTTTTGTTTACGGTCCGGGACTACTAAACAATGAGCAGTTCTTC. As protein: CASSFVYGPGLLNNEQFF.

This clonotype was found many times. The chain joins TRBV9 to TRBJ2-3, with 9 bases identical to TRBD2. V lost 4 bases and J lost 0; bases outside the gene matches: 6. The CDR3 is 16 amino acids. Germline CDR1 SGDLS, CDR2 YYNGEE. The CDR3 protein is CASSPAGLASTDTQYF. CDR3 DNA: TGTGCCAGCAGCCCAGCAGGACTAGCGAGCACAGATACGCAGTATTTT. Filled out from reference TRBV9 and TRBJ2-3, the complete variable domain reads DSGVTQTPKHLITATGQRVTLRCSPRSGDLSVYWYQQSLDQGLQFLIQYYNGEERAKGNILERFSAQQFPDLHSELNLSSLELGDSALYFCASSPAGLASTDTQYFGPGTRLTVL.

In the case of this clonotype: A much larger clone lies one base from this, so it may be a read error. The gene calls are TRBV10-3 and TRBJ2-7; D ambiguous. This CDR3 has 12 amino acids. Germline V gene lookup returns CDR1 ENHRY and CDR2 SYGVKD. The CDR3 loop is CANSERPVGQYF. DNA of the CDR3: TGTGCCAACAGTGAGAGGCCCGTGGGGCAGTACTTC.

In this sample, this clonotype turned up many times. This sequence joins TRBV7-9 and TRBJ1-2; D possibly corresponds to TRBD1 (5 bases). Per germline, CDR1 SEHNR and CDR2 FQNEAQ (reference sequence). Trimming took 2 bases from V and 3 from J, leaving 13 bases between them. CDR3 length: 15 amino acids. The CDR3 here is CASSLWGTVDYGYTF. The CDR3 region has the DNA TGTGCCAGCAGCTTATGGGGGACGGTGGACTATGGCTACACCTTC.

This clonotype was detected ten times or more. The rearrangement uses TRBV18 and TRBJ2-1, with TRBD1 matching 8 bases. CDR3 length equals 14 residues. CDR1 is KGHSH, CDR2 LQKENI, per germline. J lost 15 bases, V lost 3 bases, and 13 bases had no gene match. As DNA, the CDR3 is TGTGCCAGCTCACCCGGGACAGGAATAGGGACGCGGTTCTTC. Translated: CASSPGTGIGTRFF. The complete variable domain, with remaining parts taken from reference TRBV18 and TRBJ2-1, reads NAGVMQNPRHLVRRRGQEARLRCSPMKGHSHVYWYRQLPEEGLKFMVYLQKENIIDESGMPKERFSAEFPKEGPSILRIQQVVRGDSAAYFCASSPGTGIGTRFFGPGTRLTVL.

This clonotype was seen ten or more times. The V gene is TRBV4-3, the J gene TRBJ2-7, with 10 bases identical to TRBD1. Per germline, CDR1 LGHNA and CDR2 YSLEER. This CDR3 region has 16 residues. The V and J ends lost 0 bases and 3 bases, in that order; junction bases with no gene match: 5. This CDR3 is CASSQDVGTGVYEQYF. The CDR3 DNA sequence: TGCGCCAGCAGCCAAGATGTAGGGACAGGGGTCTACGAGCAGTACTTC.

There are a few counts of this clonotype. The chain couples TRBV11-1 to TRBJ2-7, with TRBD2 identical over 10 bases. The ends lost 10 bases at V and 4 bases at J; junction bases unmatched: 22. Germline V gives CDR1 SGHAT, CDR2 FQDESV (reference sequence). This CDR3 is built from 18 residues. CDR3 region: CATSHGLAGAQGGYEQYF. The CDR3 region has the DNA TGTGCCACTTCACACGGGCTAGCGGGAGCACAAGGGGGGTACGAGCAGTACTTC.

The chain is built from TRBV4-3 and TRBJ2-7; 10 bases align to TRBD1. Unmatched junction bases numbered 9, after V lost 1 base and J lost 6 bases. This CDR3 comprises 16 residues. In germline, CDR1 is LGHNA, CDR2 YSLEER. DNA of the CDR3: TGCGCCAGCAGCCAAGCCAAGGGACAGGGGAGCCCCGAGCAGTACTTC. Translated, it gives CASSQAKGQGSPEQYF.

The table lists this clonotype with many counts. The genes are TRBV6-6 and TRBJ2-2; D remains unclear. Germline CDR1 and CDR2: MNHNY and SVGAGI (reference sequence). V lost 6 bases, J lost 4 bases, and 9 bases lay in between. The CDR3 loop spans 13 amino acids. The CDR3 coding sequence is TGTGCCAGCAGCCTTCTCTCCACCGGGGAGCTGTTTTTT. It translates to CASSLLSTGELFF.

This chain joins TRBV20-1 and TRBJ2-3; D possibly corresponds to TRBD2 (6 bases). CDR1 is DFQATT, CDR2 SNEGSKA, per germline (reference sequence). V gave up 1 base and J gave up 4 bases, with 18 bases separating them. The CDR3 is made up of 16 amino acids. The CDR3 nucleotides are TGCAGTGCTAGAGGCCTCCATGGGGGGTTGGCAGATACGCAGTATTTT. This gives the protein CSARGLHGGLADTQYF.

V is TRBV3-1 and J is TRBJ2-1, with a tentative D call TRBD2 (6 bases). The CDR3 totals 11 residues. Germline CDR1 LGHDT, CDR2 YNNKEL (reference sequence). Trimming left V 2 bases short and J 12 bases short, with 8 bases between. CDR3 sequence: CASSQSGVQFF. CDR3 bases: TGTGCCAGCAGCCAATCGGGAGTGCAGTTCTTC.

The chain is built from TRBV6-2 or TRBV6-3 and TRBJ2-1, with TRBD1 matching over 11 bases. The V segment lost 5 bases and the J segment 7 bases; nucleotides outside the gene matches: 10. This CDR3 is 16 amino acids long. Germline V lookup: CDR1 MNHEY, CDR2 SVGEGT. The CDR3 DNA sequence: TGTGCCAGCAGTCGGCCGGGACAGGGGGTCCTGAATGAGCAGTTCTTC. As protein: CASSRPGQGVLNEQFF.

The table lists this clonotype with a few counts. The rearrangement joins TRBV28 to TRBJ2-5; 10 nucleotides match TRBD1. Unmatched junction bases numbered 4, after V lost 8 bases and J lost 4 bases. Germline V lookup: CDR1 MDHEN, CDR2 SYDVKM. The CDR3 is made up of 13 amino acids. Here the CDR3 reads CASRTGGPETQYF. The CDR3 nucleotides read TGTGCCAGCCGGACAGGGGGACCAGAGACCCAGTACTTC.

This clonotype was observed at least ten times. The V and J genes are TRBV3-1 and TRBJ2-4; 7 bases align to TRBD2. Germline assignment: CDR1 LGHDT and CDR2 YNNKEL (reference sequence). This CDR3 has 16 residues. V shed 2 bases, J shed 1 base, and the junction held 5 bases outside the gene matches. The CDR3 nucleotides are TGTGCCAGCAGCCAATGGGGGGAGGGGGCCAAAAACATTCAGTACTTC. Translating gives CASSQWGEGAKNIQYF.

This clonotype was seen at least ten times. DNA for the CDR3: TGTGCCAGCAGCCGCGGACAGTACAATGAGCAGTTCTTC. Protein: CASSRGQYNEQFF. This chain links TRBV3-1 with TRBJ2-1; D is possibly TRBD1 (6 bases). This CDR3 spans 13 amino acids. The germline V gene has CDR1 LGHDT and CDR2 YNNKEL (reference sequence). V lost 4 bases, J lost 4 bases, and 8 bases lay in between.